This T cell receptor (beta chain) was sequenced during a study of blood T cell repertoires in COVID-19. Overall study context: Samples of COVID-19 (acute and convalescent) were obtained from the United States, Italy and Spain. The analysed material was cDNA or gDNA that came from T cells, B-cell-depleted T cells, or PBMCs.

This clone was recorded only once. As originally analysed: Estimation of nucleated cell counts was performed using reference gene primer amplification. Profiled with immunoSEQ multiplex PCR; TCRdb holds only in-frame clones, not every one. From that table come the V and J calls and clone size; the DNA was used to work out D and trimming. This table has more than 55,000 clones, approximately 80% appearing once. V shed 0 bases and J shed 8 bases, with 20 bases lying between them. This CDR3 is 16 amino acids long. Per the germline V gene, CDR1 is SGDLS and CDR2 is YYNGEE. This clonotype originated in a woman aged 45 to 65 with active or convalescent COVID-19. The sequenced material came from peripheral blood. The V and J genes are TRBV9 and TRBJ1-2; D call uncertain. DNA of the CDR3: TGTGCCAGCAGCGTAGCCGCGGCGGGTTTGGGAGAAGGCTACACCTTC. Translation gives CASSVAAAGLGEGYTF.